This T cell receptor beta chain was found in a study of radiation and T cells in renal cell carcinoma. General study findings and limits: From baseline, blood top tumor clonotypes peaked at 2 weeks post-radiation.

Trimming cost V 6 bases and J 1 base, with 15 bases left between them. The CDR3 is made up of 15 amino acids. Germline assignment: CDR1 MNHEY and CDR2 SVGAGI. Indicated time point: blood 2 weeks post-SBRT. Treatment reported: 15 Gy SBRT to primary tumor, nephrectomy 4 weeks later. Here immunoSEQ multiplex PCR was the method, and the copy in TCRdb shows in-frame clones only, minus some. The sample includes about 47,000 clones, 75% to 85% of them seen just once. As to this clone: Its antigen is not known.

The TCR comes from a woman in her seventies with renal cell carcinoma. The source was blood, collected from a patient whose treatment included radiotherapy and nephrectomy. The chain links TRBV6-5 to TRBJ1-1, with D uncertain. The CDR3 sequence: CASRKGGVGNTEAFF. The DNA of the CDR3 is TGTGCCAGCAGGAAGGGAGGCGTAGGGAACACTGAAGCTTTCTTT.